Below are 4 T cell receptor beta chains sequenced from a single sample in a study of T cell repertoires in ileal Crohn's disease. Profiling relied on immunoSEQ multiplex PCR, and the TCRdb table lists in-frame clones only, not all of them. The data contain tens of thousands of clones, approximately 88% of them seen just once; the ten biggest clones take up under 2.5%. Time point reported: neoterminal ileum biopsy at postoperative endoscopy, about 6 months after surgery. The material sequenced was ileal tissue. The receptors shown here come from an adult with Crohn's disease.

This clone turned up a few times. The chain couples TRBV28 to TRBJ2-7; a possible D gene is TRBD1 (6 bases). Trimming pared 5 bases from V and 6 bases from J, leaving 14 bases between. Germline V gives CDR1 MDHEN, CDR2 SYDVKM. The CDR3 runs 13 residues. The CDR3 loop is CASSTQGGGEQYF. In DNA form, the CDR3 reads TGTGCCAGCAGTACCCAAGGGGGTGGCGAGCAGTACTTC.

The rearrangement links TRBV9 to TRBJ2-5, with a weak D call TRBD1 (6 bases). Germline V lookup: CDR1 SGDLS, CDR2 YYNGEE. Trimming cost V 3 bases and J 9 bases, with 21 bases left between them. The CDR3 runs 15 residues. CDR3 sequence: CASSAPGTYTGAQYF. The CDR3 DNA sequence: TGTGCCAGCAGCGCCCCCGGGACATACACCGGAGCCCAGTACTTC.

The V call is TRBV7-8, the J call TRBJ1-6, with a possible D match to TRBD1 (5 bases). There are 15 residues in the CDR3. Trimming removed 0 bases at V and 8 bases at J, with 11 bases between. Germline V CDR1 and CDR2: SGHVS, FQNEAQ. Here the CDR3 DNA reads TGTGCCAGCAGCTTAGCAGCAGGGATTCATTCACCCCTCCACTTT. It encodes CASSLAAGIHSPLHF.

The rearrangement uses TRBV19 and TRBJ1-4; no clear D. Trimming removed 5 bases at V and 5 bases at J, with 15 bases between. The germline V gene encodes CDR1 LNHDA and CDR2 SQIVND (reference sequence). The CDR3 is made up of 15 amino acids. In DNA, the CDR3 is TGTGCCAGTAGTTCGAGTACCAATCCAAATGAAAAACTGTTTTTT. It specifies CASSSSTNPNEKLFF.